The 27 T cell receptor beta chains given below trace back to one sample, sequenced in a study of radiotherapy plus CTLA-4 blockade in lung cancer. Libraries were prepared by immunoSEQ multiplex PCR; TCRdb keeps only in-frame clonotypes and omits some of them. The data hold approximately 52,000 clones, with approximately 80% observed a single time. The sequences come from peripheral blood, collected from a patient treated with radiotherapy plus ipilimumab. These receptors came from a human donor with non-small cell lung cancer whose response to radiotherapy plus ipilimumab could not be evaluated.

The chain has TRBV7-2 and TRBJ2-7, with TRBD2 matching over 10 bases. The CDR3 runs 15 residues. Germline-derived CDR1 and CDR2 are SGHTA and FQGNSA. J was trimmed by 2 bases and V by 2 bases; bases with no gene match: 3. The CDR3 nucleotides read TGTGCCAGCAGCTTATTTCTAGCGGGAGCCTACGAGCAGTACTTC. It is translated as CASSLFLAGAYEQYF.

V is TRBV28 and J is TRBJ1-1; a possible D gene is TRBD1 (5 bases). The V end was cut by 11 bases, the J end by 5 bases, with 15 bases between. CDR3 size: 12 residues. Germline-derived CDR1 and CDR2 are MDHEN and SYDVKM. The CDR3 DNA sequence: TGTGCCGTGGGGCGGGGAGGGACTGAAGCTTTCTTT. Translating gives CAVGRGGTEAFF.

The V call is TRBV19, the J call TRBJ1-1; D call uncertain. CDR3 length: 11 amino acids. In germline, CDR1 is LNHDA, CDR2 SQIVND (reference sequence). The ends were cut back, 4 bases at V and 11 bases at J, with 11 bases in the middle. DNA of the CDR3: TGTGCCAGTAGTACCCCCTACGCGGCTTTCTTT. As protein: CASSTPYAAFF. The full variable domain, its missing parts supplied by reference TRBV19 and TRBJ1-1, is DGGITQSPKYLFRKEGQNVTLSCEQNLNHDAMYWYRQDPGQGLRLIYYSQIVNDFQKGDIAEGYSVSREKKESFPLTVTSAQKNPTAFYLCASSTPYAAFFGQGTRLTVV.

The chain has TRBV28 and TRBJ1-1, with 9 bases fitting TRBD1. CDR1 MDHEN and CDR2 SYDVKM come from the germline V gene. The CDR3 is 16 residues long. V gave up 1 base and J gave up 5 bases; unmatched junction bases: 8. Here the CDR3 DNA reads TGTGCCAGCAGTTTATCGCCCGGACAGGGGTGGACTGAAGCTTTCTTT. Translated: CASSLSPGQGWTEAFF.

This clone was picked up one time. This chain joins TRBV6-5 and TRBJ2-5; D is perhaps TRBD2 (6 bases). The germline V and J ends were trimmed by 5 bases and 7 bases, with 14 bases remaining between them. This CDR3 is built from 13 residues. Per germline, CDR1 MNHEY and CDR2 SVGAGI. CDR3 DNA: TGTGCCAGCAGTCGGGACTTTGCAGGGACCCAGTACTTC. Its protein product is CASSRDFAGTQYF.

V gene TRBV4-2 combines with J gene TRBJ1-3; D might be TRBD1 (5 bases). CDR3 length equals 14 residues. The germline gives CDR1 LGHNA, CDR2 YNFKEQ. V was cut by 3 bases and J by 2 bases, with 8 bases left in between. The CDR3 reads CASSQSGAGNTIYF. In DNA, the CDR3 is TGTGCCAGCAGCCAGTCGGGGGCTGGAAACACCATATATTTT.

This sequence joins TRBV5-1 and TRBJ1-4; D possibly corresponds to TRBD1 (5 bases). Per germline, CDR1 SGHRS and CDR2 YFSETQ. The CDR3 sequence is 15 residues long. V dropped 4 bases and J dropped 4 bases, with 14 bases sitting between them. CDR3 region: CASSPNAGGNEKLFF. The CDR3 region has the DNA TGCGCCAGCAGCCCGAACGCGGGGGGTAATGAAAAACTGTTTTTT. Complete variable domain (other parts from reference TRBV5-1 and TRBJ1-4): KAGVTQTPRYLIKTRGQQVTLSCSPISGHRSVSWYQQTPGQGLQFLFEYFSETQRNKGNFPGRFSGRQFSNSRSEMNVSTLELGDSALYLCASSPNAGGNEKLFFGSGTQLSVL.

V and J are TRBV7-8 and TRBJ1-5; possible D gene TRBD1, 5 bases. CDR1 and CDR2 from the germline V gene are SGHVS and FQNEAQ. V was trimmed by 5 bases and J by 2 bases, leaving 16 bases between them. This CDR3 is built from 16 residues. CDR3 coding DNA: TGTGCCAGCAGCCCCAACCAGGGAGGCGGCAATCAGCCCCAGCATTTT. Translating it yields CASSPNQGGGNQPQHF.

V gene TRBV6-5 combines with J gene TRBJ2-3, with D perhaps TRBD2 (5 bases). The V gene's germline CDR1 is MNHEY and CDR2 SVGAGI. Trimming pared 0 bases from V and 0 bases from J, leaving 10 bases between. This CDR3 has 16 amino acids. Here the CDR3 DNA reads TGTGCCAGCAGTTACTCTGGGAGACCTAGCACAGATACGCAGTATTTT. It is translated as CASSYSGRPSTDTQYF.

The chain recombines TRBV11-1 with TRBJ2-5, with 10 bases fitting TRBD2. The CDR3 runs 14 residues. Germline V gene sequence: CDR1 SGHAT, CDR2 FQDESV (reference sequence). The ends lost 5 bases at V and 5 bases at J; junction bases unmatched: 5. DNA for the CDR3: TGTGCCAGCAGCCCTAGCGGGGGCTGGGAGACCCAGTACTTC. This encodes CASSPSGGWETQYF. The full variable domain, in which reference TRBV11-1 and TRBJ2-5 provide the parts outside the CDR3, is EAEVAQSPRYKITEKSQAVAFWCDPISGHATLYWYRQILGQGPELLVQFQDESVVDDSQLPKDRFSAERLKGVDSTLKIQPAELGDSAMYLCASSPSGGWETQYFGPGTRLLVL.

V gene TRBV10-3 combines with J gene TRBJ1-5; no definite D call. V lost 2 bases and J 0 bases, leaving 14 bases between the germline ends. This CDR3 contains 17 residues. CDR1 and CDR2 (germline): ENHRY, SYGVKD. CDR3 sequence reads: CAISEPSIGSSNQPQHF. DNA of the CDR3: TGTGCCATCAGTGAGCCCAGTATTGGCAGTAGCAATCAGCCCCAGCATTTT.

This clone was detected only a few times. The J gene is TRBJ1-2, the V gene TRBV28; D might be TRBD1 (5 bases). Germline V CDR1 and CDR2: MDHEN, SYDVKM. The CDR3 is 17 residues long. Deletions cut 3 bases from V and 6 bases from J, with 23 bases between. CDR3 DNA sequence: TGTGCCAGCAGTTTCACAGGACTAAAGGTTAGGTGGAATGGCTACACCTTC. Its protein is CASSFTGLKVRWNGYTF.

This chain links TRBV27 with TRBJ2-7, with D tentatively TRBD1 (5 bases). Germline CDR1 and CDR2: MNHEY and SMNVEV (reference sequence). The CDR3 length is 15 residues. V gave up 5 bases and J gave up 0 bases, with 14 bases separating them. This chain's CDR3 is CASSIQARDSYEQYF. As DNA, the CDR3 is TGTGCCAGCAGTATACAGGCAAGGGACTCCTACGAGCAGTACTTC.

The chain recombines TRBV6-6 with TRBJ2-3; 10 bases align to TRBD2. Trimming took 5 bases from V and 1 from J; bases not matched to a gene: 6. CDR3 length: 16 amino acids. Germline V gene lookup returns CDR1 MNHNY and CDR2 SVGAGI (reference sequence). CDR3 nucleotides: TGTGCCAGCAGTCACAAGCGGGGGGGGCGCACAGATACGCAGTATTTT. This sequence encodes CASSHKRGGRTDTQYF.

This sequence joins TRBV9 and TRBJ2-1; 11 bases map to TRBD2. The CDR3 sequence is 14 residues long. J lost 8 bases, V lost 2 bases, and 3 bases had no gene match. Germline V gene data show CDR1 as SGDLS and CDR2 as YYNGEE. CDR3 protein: CASSVLTSGDEQFF. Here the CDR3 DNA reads TGTGCCAGCAGCGTCCTGACTAGCGGGGATGAGCAGTTCTTC.

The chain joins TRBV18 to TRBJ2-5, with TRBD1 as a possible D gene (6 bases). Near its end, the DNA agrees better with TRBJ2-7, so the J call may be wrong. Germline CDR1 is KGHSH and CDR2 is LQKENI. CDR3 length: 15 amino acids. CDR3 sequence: CASSPPGRGRYEQYF. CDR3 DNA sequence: TGTGCCAGCTCACCACCGGGCAGGGGTCGCTACGAGCAGTACTTC.

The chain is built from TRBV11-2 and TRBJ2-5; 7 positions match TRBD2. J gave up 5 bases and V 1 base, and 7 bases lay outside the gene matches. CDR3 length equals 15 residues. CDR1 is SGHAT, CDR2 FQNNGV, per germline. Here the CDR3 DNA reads TGTGCCAGCAGCTTAGGGTTGGGGAGGGACGAGACCCAGTACTTC. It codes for CASSLGLGRDETQYF.

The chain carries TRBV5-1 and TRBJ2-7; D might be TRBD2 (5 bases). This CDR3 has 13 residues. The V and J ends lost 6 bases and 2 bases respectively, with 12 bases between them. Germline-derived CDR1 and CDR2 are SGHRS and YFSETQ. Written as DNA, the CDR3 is TGCGCCAGCAAAGCGGACGGTCCCTACGAGCAGTACTTC. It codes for CASKADGPYEQYF. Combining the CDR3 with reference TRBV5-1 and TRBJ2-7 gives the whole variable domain KAGVTQTPRYLIKTRGQQVTLSCSPISGHRSVSWYQQTPGQGLQFLFEYFSETQRNKGNFPGRFSGRQFSNSRSEMNVSTLELGDSALYLCASKADGPYEQYFGPGTRLTVT.

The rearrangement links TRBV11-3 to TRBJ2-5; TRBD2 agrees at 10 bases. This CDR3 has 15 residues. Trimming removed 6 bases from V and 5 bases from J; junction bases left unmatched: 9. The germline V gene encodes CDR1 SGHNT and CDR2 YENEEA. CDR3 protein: CASRPQREGAETQYF. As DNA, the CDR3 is TGTGCCAGCAGGCCTCAGCGGGAGGGGGCGGAGACCCAGTACTTC.

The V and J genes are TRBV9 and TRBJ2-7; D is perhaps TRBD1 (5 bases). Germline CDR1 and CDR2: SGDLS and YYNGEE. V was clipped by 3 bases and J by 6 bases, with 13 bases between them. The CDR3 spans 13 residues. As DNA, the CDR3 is TGTGCCAGCAGCGGGCAGGGATCTCTCGAGCAGTACTTC. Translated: CASSGQGSLEQYF.

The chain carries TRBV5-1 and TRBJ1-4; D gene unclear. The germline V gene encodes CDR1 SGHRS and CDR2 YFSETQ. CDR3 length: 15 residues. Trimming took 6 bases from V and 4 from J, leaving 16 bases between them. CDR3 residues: CASTTNSPSNEKLFF. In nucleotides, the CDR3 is TGCGCCAGCACCACCAACAGTCCGAGTAATGAAAAACTGTTTTTT. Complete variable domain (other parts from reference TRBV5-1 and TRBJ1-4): KAGVTQTPRYLIKTRGQQVTLSCSPISGHRSVSWYQQTPGQGLQFLFEYFSETQRNKGNFPGRFSGRQFSNSRSEMNVSTLELGDSALYLCASTTNSPSNEKLFFGSGTQLSVL.

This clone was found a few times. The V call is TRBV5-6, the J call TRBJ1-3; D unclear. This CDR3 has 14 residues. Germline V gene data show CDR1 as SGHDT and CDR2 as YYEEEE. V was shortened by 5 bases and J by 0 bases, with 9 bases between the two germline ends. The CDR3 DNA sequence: TGTGCCAGCAGGAGGCAGCTCTCTGGAAACACCATATATTTT. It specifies CASRRQLSGNTIYF.

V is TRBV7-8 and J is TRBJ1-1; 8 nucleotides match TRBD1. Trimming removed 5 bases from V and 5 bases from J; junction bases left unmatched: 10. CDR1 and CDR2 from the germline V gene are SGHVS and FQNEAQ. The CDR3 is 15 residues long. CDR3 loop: CASSLRDRGNTEAFF. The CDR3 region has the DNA TGTGCCAGCAGCCTCCGAGACAGGGGAAATACTGAAGCTTTCTTT.

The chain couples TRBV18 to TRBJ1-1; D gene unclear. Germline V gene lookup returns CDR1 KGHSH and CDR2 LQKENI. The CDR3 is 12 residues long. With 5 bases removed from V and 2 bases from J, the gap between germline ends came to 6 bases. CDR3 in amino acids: CASSSGNTEAFF. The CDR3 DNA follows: TGTGCCAGCTCATCTGGCAACACTGAAGCTTTCTTT. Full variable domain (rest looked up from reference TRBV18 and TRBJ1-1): NAGVMQNPRHLVRRRGQEARLRCSPMKGHSHVYWYRQLPEEGLKFMVYLQKENIIDESGMPKERFSAEFPKEGPSILRIQQVVRGDSAAYFCASSSGNTEAFFGQGTRLTVV.

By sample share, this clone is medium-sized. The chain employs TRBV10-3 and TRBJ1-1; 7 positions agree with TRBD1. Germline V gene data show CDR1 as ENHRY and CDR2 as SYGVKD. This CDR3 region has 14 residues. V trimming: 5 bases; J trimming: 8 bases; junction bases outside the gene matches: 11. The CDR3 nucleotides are TGTGCCATCAGTTACGTAGGGGGCCAGGGCGAAGCTTTCTTT. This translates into CAISYVGGQGEAFF.

The CDR3 coding sequence is TGTGCCAGTAGTACCCCCGGCTGGGCTAGCCAAATGCCAGCAGATACGCAGTATTTT. Its translation is CASSTPGWASQMPADTQYF. The chain links TRBV19 to TRBJ2-3, with D perhaps TRBD2 (5 bases). The CDR3 contains 19 residues. Trimming cost V 4 bases and J 4 bases, with 27 bases left between them. The germline CDR1 and CDR2 sequences are LNHDA and SQIVND (reference sequence).

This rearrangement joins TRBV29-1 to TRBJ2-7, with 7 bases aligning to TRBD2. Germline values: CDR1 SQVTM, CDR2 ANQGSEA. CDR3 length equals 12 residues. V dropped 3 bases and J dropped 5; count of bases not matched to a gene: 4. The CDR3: CSVEGGLDEQYF. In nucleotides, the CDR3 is TGCAGCGTTGAGGGGGGGTTAGACGAGCAGTACTTC.